The 7 T cell receptor beta chains below were found in one sample sequenced in a study of identical twins. TCRdb reprocessed the 5' RACE reads with MiXCR, giving one entry per CDR3 protein. The profile shows just under 650,000 distinct CDR3 sequences, roughly 7.2% of them singletons. The same data also contributed to another study, on yellow fever vaccine responses in identical twins.

Sequenced material: PBMCs. All receptors come from a woman aged 18-29 years in good health.

The table lists this clonotype with a few counts. Here the CDR3 reads CASSFAQGASDEQFF. As DNA, the CDR3 is TGTGCCAGCAGCTTCGCACAGGGGGCATCTGATGAGCAGTTCTTC. The chain joins TRBV5-4 to TRBJ2-1; 9 nucleotides line up with TRBD1. Per the germline V gene, CDR1 is SGHNT and CDR2 is YYREEE (reference sequence). This CDR3 is 15 amino acids long. Trimming cost V 2 bases and J 8 bases; bases outside gene matches: 8.

The chain is built from TRBV11-3 and TRBJ2-7; 7 bases fit TRBD2. Germline CDR1 is SGHNT and CDR2 is YENEEA. This CDR3 comprises 16 residues. The V gene end was trimmed by 1 base and the J gene end by 3 bases; junction bases not matched to a gene: 9. The CDR3 nucleotides read TGTGCCAGCAGCTTAGGTGGCGGCGGGAGACGCTACGAGCAGTACTTC. Amino acid sequence: CASSLGGGGRRYEQYF.

This clonotype was picked up a small number of times. The chain links TRBV19 to TRBJ2-4; D remains unclear. The CDR3 is 17 amino acids. The V end was cut by 6 bases, the J end by 0 bases, with 18 bases between. From germline, CDR1 is LNHDA and CDR2 SQIVND (reference sequence). The CDR3 DNA is TGTGCCAGTAGCACTGAGGTGGCCAGATTAGCCAAAAACATTCAGTACTTC. It translates to CASSTEVARLAKNIQYF. Full variable domain (rest looked up from reference TRBV19 and TRBJ2-4): DGGITQSPKYLFRKEGQNVTLSCEQNLNHDAMYWYRQDPGQGLRLIYYSQIVNDFQKGDIAEGYSVSREKKESFPLTVTSAQKNPTAFYLCASSTEVARLAKNIQYFGAGTRLSVL.

This clonotype appeared many times. At one end, the junction sequence differs from germline, possibly due to a read error. The V gene is TRBV12-3 or TRBV12-4, the J gene TRBJ2-2; 12 bases line up with TRBD2. This CDR3 spans 16 amino acids. This CDR3 reads CASSLAGGPRTGELFF. The CDR3 DNA reads as TGTGCCAGCAGTCTAGCGGGAGGGCCCCGTACCGGGGAGCTGTTTTTT.

This clonotype was counted ten times or more. CDR3 nucleotide sequence: TGCGCCAGCAGCTTAAGCAACGGAAACGCTGAAGCTTTCTTT. Amino acids: CASSLSNGNAEAFF. The chain uses TRBV5-1 and TRBJ1-1; D remains unclear. The CDR3 is 14 residues long. Germline V CDR1 and CDR2: SGHRS, YFSETQ. The germline V and J ends were trimmed by 2 bases and 6 bases, with 14 bases remaining between them.

This clonotype was seen more than once but under ten times. This chain uses TRBV7-2 with TRBJ2-5; the D is unclear. V was clipped by 5 bases and J by 6 bases, with 10 bases between them. Germline V CDR1 and CDR2: SGHTA, FQGNSA. The length of the CDR3 is 12 residues. CDR3 sequence: CASSLSVKTQYF. CDR3 DNA: TGTGCCAGCAGCCTCAGTGTAAAGACCCAGTACTTC.

In its sample, this clonotype was seen many times. Mismatch with germline at one junction end may stem from a read error. V gene TRBV12-3 or TRBV12-4 combines with J gene TRBJ2-2; possibly TRBD2 for D (6 bases). The CDR3 has 12 residues. The CDR3 is CASSLGGGELFF. For the CDR3, the DNA is TGCGCCAGCAGCTTGGGAGGCGGGGAGCTGTTTTTT.